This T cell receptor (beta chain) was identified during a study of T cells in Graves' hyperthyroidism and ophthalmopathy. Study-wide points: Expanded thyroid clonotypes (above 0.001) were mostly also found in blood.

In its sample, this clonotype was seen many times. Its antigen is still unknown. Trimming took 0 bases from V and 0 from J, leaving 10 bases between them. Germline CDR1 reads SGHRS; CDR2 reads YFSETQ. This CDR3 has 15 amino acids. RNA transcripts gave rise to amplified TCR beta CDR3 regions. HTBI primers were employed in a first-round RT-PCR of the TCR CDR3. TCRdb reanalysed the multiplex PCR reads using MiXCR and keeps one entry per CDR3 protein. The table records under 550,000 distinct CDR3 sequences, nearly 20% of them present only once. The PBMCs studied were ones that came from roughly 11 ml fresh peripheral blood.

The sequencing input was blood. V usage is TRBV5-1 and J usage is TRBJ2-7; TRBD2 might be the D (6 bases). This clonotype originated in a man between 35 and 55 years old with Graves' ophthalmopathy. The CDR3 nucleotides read TGCGCCAGCAGCTTGGATGGGGGAGGCTCCTACGAGCAGTACTTC. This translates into CASSLDGGGSYEQYF.